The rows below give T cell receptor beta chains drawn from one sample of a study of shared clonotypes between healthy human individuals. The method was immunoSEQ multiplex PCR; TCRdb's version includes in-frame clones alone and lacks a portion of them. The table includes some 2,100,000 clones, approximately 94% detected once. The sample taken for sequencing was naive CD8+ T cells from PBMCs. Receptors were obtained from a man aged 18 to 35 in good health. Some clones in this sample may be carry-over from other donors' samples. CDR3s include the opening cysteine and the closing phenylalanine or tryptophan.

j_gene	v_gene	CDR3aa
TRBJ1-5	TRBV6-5	CASSGDNRQPQHF
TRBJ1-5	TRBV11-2	CASSLDSTGYQPQHF
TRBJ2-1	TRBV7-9	CASSFSYRGVVDEQFF
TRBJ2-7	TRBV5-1	CASSSATRVPIEQYF
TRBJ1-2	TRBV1	CTSSHRGVRGQCYGYTF
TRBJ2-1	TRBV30	CAWSGSDTIEQFF
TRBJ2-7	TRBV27	CASSLLPGGASYEQYF
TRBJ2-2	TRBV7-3	CASSLFGLAVSNTGELFF
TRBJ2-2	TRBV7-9	CASSSGQGANTGELFF
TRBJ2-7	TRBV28	CASSLGDLWNEQYF
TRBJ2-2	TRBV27	CASSSGPGHPTGELFF
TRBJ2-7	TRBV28	CASSLSLAGGGGYEQYF
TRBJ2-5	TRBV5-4	CASSFGDGTQYF
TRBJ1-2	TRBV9	CASSRPTGTVDGYTF
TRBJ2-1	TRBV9	CASSVGTSNEQFF
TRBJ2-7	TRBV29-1	CSVGTAPYEQYF
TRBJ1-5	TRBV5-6	CASSLGGGLNQPQHF
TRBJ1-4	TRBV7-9	CASSQSGQPVEKLFF
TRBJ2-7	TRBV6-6	CASSYGSSQYF
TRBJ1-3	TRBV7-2	CASSLRAAIGNTIYF
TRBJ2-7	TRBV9	CASSVGGGGASYEQYF
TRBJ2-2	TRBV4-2	CASRRDTGELFF
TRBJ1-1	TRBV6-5	CASSQGGWGTEAFF
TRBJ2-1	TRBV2	CATWSSSYNEQFF
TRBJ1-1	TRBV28	CASNPRTANTEAFF
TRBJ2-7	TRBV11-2	CASSSRLADSYEQYF
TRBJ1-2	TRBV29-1	CSATTGEGGYTF
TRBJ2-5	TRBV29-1	CSVDRLRVGETQYF
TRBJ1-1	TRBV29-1	CSGVGGNTEAFF
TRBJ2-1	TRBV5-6	CASGTLGGYNEQFF
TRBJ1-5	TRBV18	CASSPDSGVGNQPQHF
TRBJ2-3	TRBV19	CASSIAVRDTQYF